This T cell receptor beta chain was captured in a study of radiotherapy plus CTLA-4 blockade in lung cancer. Study information: Objective responses were seen in around a sixth of patients, disease control in more than 30%.

The CDR3 spans 12 residues. Trimming left V 5 bases short and J 5 bases short, with 8 bases between. Germline V lookup: CDR1 SGHNT, CDR2 YENEEA. Profiled with immunoSEQ multiplex PCR; TCRdb holds only in-frame clones, not every one. The table shows some 60,000 clones, with 70% to 80% occurring only once. The V and J genes are TRBV11-3 and TRBJ2-3; D call uncertain. The sequencing here drew on peripheral blood, taken from a patient treated with radiotherapy plus ipilimumab. The origin of this receptor is a human donor with non-small cell lung cancer who had a complete response to radiotherapy plus ipilimumab. The CDR3 DNA sequence: TGTGCCAGCAGCCCCTCCCGAGATACGCAGTATTTT. Translated: CASSPSRDTQYF. Full variable domain (missing parts from reference TRBV11-3 and TRBJ2-3): EAGVVQSPRYKIIEKKQPVAFWCNPISGHNTLYWYLQNLGQGPELLIRYENEEAVDDSQLPKDRFSAERLKGVDSTLKIQPAELGDSAVYLCASSPSRDTQYFGPGTRLTVL.